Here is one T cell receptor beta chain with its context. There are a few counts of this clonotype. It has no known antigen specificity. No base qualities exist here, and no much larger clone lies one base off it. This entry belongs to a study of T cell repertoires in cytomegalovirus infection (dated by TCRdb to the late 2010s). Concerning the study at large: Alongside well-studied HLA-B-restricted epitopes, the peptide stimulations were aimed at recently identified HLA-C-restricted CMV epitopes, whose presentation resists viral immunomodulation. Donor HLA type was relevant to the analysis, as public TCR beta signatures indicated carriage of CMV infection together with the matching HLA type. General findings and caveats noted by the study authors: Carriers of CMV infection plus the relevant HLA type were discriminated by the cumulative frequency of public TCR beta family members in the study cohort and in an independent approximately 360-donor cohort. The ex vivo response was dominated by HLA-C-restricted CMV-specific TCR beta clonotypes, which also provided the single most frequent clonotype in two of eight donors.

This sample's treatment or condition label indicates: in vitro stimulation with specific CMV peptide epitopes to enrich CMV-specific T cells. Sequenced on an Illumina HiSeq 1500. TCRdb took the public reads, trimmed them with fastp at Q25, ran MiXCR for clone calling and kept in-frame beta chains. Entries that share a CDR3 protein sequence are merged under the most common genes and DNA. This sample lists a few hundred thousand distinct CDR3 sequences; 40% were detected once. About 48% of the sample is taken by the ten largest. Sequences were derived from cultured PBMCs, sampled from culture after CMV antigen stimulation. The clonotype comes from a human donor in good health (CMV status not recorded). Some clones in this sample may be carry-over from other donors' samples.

CDR3 protein: CASSLGRAQAETGELFF. In nucleotide form, the sequence is TGTGCCAGCAGCTTAGGTCGGGCGCAGGCAGAGACCGGGGAGCTGTTTTTT. The chain was built from TRBV7-8 and TRBJ2-2; the D gene remains uncertain. Its CDR3 holds 17 amino acids, cysteine through phenylalanine. Only the CDR3 DNA stays, 51 bases, in frame from base 1. The germline V gene supplies CDR1 SGHVS and CDR2 FQNEAQ. Between the V and J ends, shortened by 1 base and 5 bases respectively, the junction contains 17 bases.